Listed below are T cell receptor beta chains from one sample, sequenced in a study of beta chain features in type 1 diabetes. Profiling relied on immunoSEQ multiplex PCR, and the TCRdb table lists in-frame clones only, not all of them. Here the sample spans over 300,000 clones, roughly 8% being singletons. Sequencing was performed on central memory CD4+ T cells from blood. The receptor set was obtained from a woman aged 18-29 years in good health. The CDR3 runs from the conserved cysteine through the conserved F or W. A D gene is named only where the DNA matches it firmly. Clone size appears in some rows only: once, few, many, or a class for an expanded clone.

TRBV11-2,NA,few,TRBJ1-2,TGTGCCAGCAGCTTAGGCCGGGGACGGAAATCCTATGGCTACACCTTC,CASSLGRGRKSYGYTF
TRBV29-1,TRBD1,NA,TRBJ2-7,TGCAGCGTTGGGGACAGGAGGTACGAGCAGTACTTC,CSVGDRRYEQYF
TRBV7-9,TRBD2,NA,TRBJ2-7,TGTGCCAGCAGCTTAGGGACTAGCGGGATACCTTACGAGCAGTACTTC,CASSLGTSGIPYEQYF
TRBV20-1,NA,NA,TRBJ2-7,TGCAGTGCTATCGGACTCTACGAGCAGTACTTC,CSAIGLYEQYF
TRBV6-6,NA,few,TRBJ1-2,TGTGCCAGCAGTCCCCCCAGAGCGAGTGGCTACACCTTC,CASSPPRASGYTF
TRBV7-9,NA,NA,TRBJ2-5,TGTGCCAGCAGCCATAGTGACAGGCGAGCCCAAGAGACCCAGTACTTC,CASSHSDRRAQETQYF
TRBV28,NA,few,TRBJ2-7,TGTGCCAGCAGCCTGAACGGGCACTTTGCCGAGCAGTACTTC,CASSLNGHFAEQYF
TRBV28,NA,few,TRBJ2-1,TGTGCCAGCAGTGGCACCGGGAGGGGGCTGAGGGAGCAGTTCTTC,CASSGTGRGLREQFF
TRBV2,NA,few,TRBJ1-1,TGTGCCAGCAGTGGATCCCGGACAGTAGAAGCTTTCTTT,CASSGSRTVEAFF
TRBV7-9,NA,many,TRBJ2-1,TGTGCCAGCAGTATAGGTCCGGGGACGACCGAGTTCTTC,CASSIGPGTTEFF
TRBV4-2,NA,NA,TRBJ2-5,TGTGCCAGCGGTCGCACTGGCGGCCAAGAGACCCAGTACTTC,CASGRTGGQETQYF
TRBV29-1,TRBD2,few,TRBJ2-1,TGCAGCGTAGGCCTGGCGGGAGATCTTCGTAATGAGCAGTTCTTC,CSVGLAGDLRNEQFF